The clone carrying this TCR beta chain was seen more than once but under ten times. Germline trimming cut 5 bases from V and 5 bases from J; bases unmatched to any gene: 7. The CDR3 is 15 residues long. CDR1 is MDHEN, CDR2 SYDVKM, per germline. A sample-barcoded 5' primer and a J-beta primer mix were used in a second PCR of roughly 6 to 11 cycles. TCRdb redid the calling of the 5' RACE reads with MiXCR, one entry per CDR3 protein. This sample has 1,500,000 or so distinct CDR3 sequences, with around 40% found just once. Those donating, healthy Caucasian individuals from Russia, were aged roughly 6 to 90. Peripheral blood, roughly 11 milliliters per donor, was collected. The record originates from a study of blood T cells in healthy people across ages.

V gene TRBV28 combines with J gene TRBJ2-1; TRBD2 aligns across 9 bases. What was sequenced was blood. The TCR was taken from a woman aged 18 to 35 in good health. CDR3 nucleotide sequence: TGTGCCAGCAGTCCAGGGACTAGCAGAAACAATGAGCAGTTCTTC. It encodes CASSPGTSRNNEQFF.